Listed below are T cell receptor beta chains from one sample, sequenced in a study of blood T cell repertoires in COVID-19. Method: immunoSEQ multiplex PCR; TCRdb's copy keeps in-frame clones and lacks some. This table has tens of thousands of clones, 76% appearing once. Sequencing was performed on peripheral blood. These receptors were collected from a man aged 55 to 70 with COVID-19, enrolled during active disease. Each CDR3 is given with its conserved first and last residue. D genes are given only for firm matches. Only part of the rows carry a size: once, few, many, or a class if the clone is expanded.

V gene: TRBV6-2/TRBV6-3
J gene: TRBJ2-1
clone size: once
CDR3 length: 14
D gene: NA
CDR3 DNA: TGTGCCAGCAGTTACGGGGGCAGCGCCAATGAGCAGTTCTTC
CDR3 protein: CASSYGGSANEQFF

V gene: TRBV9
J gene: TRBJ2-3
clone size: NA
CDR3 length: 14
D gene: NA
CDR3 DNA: TGTGCCAGCAGCGTAGGGGGCGACCCGGATACGCAGTATTTT
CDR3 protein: CASSVGGDPDTQYF

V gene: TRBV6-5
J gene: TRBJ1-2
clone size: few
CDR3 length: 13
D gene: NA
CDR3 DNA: TGTGCCAGCAGGGCAACGACAGGCTATGGCTACACCTTC
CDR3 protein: CASRATTGYGYTF

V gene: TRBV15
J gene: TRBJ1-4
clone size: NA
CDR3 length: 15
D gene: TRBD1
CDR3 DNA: TGTGCCACCAGCAGAGGAGGGGACAGGGGCGAAAAACTGTTTTTT
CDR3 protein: CATSRGGDRGEKLFF

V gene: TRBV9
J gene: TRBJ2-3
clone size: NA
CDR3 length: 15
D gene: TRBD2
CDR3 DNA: TGTGCCAGCAGCGTTAGCGGGGGGCCAGTAGATACGCAGTATTTT
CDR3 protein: CASSVSGGPVDTQYF

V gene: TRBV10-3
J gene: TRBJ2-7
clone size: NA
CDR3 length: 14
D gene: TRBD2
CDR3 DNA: TGTGCCACATCAGAACTAGCGGGGCCGTACGAGCAGTACTTC
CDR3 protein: CATSELAGPYEQYF

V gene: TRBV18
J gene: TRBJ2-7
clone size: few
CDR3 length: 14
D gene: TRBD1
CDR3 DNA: TGTGCCAGCTCACCGACAGGGCTCCTAAACGAGCAGTACTTC
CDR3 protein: CASSPTGLLNEQYF

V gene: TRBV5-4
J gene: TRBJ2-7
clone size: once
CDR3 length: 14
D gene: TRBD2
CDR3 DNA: TGTGCCAGCAGACCGGGGGGGAGAACCTACGAGCAGTACTTC
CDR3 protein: CASRPGGRTYEQYF

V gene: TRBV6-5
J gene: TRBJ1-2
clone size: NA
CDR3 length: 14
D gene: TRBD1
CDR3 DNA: TGTGCCAGCACCCCGGGACAGGGGAACTATGGCTACACCTTC
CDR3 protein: CASTPGQGNYGYTF

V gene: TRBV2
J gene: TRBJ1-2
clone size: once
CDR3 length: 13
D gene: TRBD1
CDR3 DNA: TGTGCCAGCAGTGCTGGACAGGGAGTTGGCTACACCTTC
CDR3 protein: CASSAGQGVGYTF

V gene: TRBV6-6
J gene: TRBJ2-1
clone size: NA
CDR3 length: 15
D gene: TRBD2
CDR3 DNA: TGTGCCAGCAGTGCTAGAGCGGGACCCTACAATGAGCAGTTCTTC
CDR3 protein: CASSARAGPYNEQFF

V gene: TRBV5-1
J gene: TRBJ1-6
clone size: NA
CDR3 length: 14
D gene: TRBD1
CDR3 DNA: TGCGCCAGCAGCAACGGACAGGAGAATTCACCCCTCCACTTT
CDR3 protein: CASSNGQENSPLHF

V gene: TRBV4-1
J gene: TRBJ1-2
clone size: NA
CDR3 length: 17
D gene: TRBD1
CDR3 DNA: TGCGCCAGCAGCCAAGGGGACCGGGACAGGGGTGTGTATGGCTACACCTTC
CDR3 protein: CASSQGDRDRGVYGYTF

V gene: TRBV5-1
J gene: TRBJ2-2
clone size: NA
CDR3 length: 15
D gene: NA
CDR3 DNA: TGCGCCAGCAATTCGGGCAGGGCGAACACCGGGGAGCTGTTTTTT
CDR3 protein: CASNSGRANTGELFF

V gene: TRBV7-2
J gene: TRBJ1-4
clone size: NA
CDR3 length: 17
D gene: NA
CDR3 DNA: TGTGCCAGCAGCCTCCGGGGGGGGCGTGCAACTAATGAAAAACTGTTTTTT
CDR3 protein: CASSLRGGRATNEKLFF

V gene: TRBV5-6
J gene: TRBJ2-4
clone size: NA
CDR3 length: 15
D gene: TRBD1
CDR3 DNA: TGTGCCAGCAGCTTTAAACAGGGGGCAGGGGACATTCAGTACTTC
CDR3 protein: CASSFKQGAGDIQYF

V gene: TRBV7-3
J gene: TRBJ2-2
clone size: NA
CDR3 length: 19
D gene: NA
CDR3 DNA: TGTGCCAGCAGCTTAGGAAGAGGCCTTCCCGAGACGAACACCGGGGAGCTGTTTTTT
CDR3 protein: CASSLGRGLPETNTGELFF

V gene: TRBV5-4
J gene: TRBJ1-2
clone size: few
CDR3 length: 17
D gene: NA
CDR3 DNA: TGTGCCAGCAGCTTACGGCACCGACTGCGAGTAAACTATGGCTACACCTTC
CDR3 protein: CASSLRHRLRVNYGYTF

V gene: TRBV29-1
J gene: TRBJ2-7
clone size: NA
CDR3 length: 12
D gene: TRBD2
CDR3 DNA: TGCAGCGTTGGCGGGACTAGCGCCCAGCAGTACTTC
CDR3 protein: CSVGGTSAQQYF

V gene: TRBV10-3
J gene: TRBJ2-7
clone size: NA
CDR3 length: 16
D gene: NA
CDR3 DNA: TGTGCCATCAGAACAACCCGGGAGTCCTCGTCCTACGAGCAGTACTTC
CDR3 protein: CAIRTTRESSSYEQYF

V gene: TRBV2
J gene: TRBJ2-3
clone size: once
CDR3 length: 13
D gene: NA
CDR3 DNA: TGTGCCAGCAGGGCTCCGACTATAGATACGCAGTATTTT
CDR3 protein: CASRAPTIDTQYF

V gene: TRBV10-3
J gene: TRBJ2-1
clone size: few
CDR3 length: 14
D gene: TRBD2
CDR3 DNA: TGTGCCACCAGGACTAGCGGGAGTTTGACTGAGCAGTTCTTC
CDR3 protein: CATRTSGSLTEQFF

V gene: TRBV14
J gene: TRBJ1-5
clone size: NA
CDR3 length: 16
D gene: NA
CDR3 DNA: TGTGCCAGCAGCCAAGTGGGAGGGAATAGCAATCAGCCCCAGCATTTT
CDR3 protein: CASSQVGGNSNQPQHF

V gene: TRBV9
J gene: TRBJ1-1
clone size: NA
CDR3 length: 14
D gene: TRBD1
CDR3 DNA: TGTGCCAGCAGCGTGGGCAGGGGGCAAGGTACAGCTTTCTTT
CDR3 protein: CASSVGRGQGTAFF

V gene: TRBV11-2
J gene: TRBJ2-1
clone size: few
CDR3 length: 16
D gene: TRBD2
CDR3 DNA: TGTGCCAGCAGCCTTAAATTAGCGGGGAGTCACAATGAGCAGTTCTTC
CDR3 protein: CASSLKLAGSHNEQFF

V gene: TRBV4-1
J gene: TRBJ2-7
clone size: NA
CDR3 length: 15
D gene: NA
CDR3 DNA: TGCGCCAGCAGCCAAGATTCCGGGAGCTCCTACGAGCAGTACTTC
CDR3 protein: CASSQDSGSSYEQYF

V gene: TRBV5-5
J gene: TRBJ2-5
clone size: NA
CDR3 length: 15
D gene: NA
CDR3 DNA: TGTGCCAGCAGCTTGGATGCCGGGCGGGGTGAGACCCAGTACTTC
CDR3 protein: CASSLDAGRGETQYF

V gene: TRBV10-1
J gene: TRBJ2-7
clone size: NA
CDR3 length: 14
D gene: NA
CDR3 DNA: TGCGCCAGCAGTGACGGATCGACTTCTGGTGAGCAGTACTTC
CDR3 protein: CASSDGSTSGEQYF

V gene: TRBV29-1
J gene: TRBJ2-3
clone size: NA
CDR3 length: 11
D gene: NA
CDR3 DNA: TGCAGCGAAGTGCGGGGAAATACGCAGTATTTT
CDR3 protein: CSEVRGNTQYF

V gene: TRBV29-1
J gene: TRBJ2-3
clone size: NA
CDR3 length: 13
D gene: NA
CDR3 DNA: TGCAGCGTTAGAGGGCGGAACACAGATACGCAGTATTTT
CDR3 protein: CSVRGRNTDTQYF

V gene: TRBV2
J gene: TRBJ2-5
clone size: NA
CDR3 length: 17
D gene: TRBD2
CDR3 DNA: TGTGCCAGCTCGCTTGGCCGGGGGGGCCTCGGTTCGGAGACCCAGTACTTC
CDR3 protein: CASSLGRGGLGSETQYF

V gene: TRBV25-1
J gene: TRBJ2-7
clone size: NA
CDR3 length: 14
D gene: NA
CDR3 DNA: TGTGCCAGCAGTGACCGGAGTGATTGGGACGAGCAGTACTTC
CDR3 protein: CASSDRSDWDEQYF

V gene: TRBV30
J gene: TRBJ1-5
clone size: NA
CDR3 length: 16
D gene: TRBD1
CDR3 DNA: TGTGCCTGGAGTAGTTTTTCGGGACAGAGAAATCAGCCCCAGCATTTT
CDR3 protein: CAWSSFSGQRNQPQHF

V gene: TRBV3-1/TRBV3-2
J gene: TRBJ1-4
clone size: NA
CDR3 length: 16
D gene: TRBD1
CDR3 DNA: TGTGCCAGCAGCCAAGGAGGGACAGGGGGGAAAGAAAAACTGTTTTTT
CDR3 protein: CASSQGGTGGKEKLFF

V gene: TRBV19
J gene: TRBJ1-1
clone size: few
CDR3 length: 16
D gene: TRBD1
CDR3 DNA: TGTGCCAGTAGTGCCGGACAGGTCCTTGGTGGCACTGAAGCTTTCTTT
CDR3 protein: CASSAGQVLGGTEAFF

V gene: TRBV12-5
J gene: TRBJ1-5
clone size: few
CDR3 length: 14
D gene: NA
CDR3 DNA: TGTGCTAGTGTTGCGCAGGGTAAGGGTCAGCCCCAGCATTTT
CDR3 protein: CASVAQGKGQPQHF

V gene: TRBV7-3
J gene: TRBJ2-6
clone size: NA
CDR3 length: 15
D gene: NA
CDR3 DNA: TGTGCCAGCAGCCACACAGATCCTGGGGCCAACGTCCTGACTTTC
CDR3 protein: CASSHTDPGANVLTF

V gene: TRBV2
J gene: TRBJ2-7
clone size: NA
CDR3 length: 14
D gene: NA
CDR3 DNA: TGTGCCAGCAGTGAAGCTCCTAACTCCTACGAGCAGTACTTC
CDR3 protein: CASSEAPNSYEQYF

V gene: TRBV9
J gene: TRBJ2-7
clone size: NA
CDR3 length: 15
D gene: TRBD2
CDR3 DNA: TGTGCCAGCAGCGGAACTAGCGGCGACCCCTACGAGCAGTACTTC
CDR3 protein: CASSGTSGDPYEQYF

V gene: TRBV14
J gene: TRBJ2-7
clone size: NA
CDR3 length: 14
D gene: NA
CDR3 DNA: TGTGCCAGCAGCCGAGATTTGCGGGGCTACGAGCAGTACTTC
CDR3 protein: CASSRDLRGYEQYF

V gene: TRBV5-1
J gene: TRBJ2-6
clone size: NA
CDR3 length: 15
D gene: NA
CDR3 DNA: TGCGCCAGCAGCTTGGCCCTCTCTGGGGCCAACGTCCTGACTTTC
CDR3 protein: CASSLALSGANVLTF

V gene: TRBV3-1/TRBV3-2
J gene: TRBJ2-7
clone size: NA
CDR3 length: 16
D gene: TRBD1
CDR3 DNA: TGTGCCAGCAGCCAAGAAGGGACAGGAGGCCCTAGCGAGCAGTACTTC
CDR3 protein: CASSQEGTGGPSEQYF

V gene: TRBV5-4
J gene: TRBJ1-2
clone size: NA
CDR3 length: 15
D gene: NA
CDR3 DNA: TGTGCCAGCAGCGAAGCGGACAGCAGTACCTATGGCTACACCTTC
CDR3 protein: CASSEADSSTYGYTF

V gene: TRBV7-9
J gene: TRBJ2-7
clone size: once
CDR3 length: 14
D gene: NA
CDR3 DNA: TGTGCCAGCAGCTTGACAGAGAAGACTTACGAGCAGTACTTC
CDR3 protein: CASSLTEKTYEQYF

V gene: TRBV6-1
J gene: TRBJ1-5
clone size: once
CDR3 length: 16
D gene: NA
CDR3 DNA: TGTGCCAGCAGTGCCGAGGGTTTTGGTCTTGGGCAGCCCCAGCATTTT
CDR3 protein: CASSAEGFGLGQPQHF

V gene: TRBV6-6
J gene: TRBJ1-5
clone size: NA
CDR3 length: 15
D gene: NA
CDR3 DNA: TGTGCCAGCAACCCCGGTGAGGTTTTGGGTCAGCCCCAGCATTTT
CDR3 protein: CASNPGEVLGQPQHF

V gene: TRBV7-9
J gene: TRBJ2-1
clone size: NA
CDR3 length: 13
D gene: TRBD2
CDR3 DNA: TGTGCCAGCAGCTCCCTAGCGGACAATGAGCAGTTCTTC
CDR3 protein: CASSSLADNEQFF

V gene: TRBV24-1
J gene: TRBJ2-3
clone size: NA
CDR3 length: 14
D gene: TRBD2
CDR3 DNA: TGTGCCACCAGGAGCGGGAGTCCCCCAGATACGCAGTATTTT
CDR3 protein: CATRSGSPPDTQYF

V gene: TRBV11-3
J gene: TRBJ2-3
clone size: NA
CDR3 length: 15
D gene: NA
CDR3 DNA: TGTGCCAGCAGCTATGGACAGCCCCGCACAGATACGCAGTATTTT
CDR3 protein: CASSYGQPRTDTQYF

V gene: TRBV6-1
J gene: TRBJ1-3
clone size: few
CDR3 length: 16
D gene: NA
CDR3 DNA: TGTGCCAGCAGTGAAAGAGAGGTGGTAACTGGAAACACCATATATTTT
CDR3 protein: CASSEREVVTGNTIYF

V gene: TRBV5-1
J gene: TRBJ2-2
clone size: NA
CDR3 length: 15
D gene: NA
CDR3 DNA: TGCGCCAGCAGCCCGAGGGACTTCCCAACCGGGGAGCTGTTTTTT
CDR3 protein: CASSPRDFPTGELFF

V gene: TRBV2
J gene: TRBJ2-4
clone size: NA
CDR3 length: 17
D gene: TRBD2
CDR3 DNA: TGTGCCAGCAGTCGGGAGGGAATAGTTGGGGCCAAAAACATTCAGTACTTC
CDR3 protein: CASSREGIVGAKNIQYF

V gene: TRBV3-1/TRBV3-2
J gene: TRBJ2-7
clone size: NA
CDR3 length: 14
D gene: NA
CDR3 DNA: TGTGCCAGCAGCCGAGGGTTGAGCTCCTACGAGCAGTACTTC
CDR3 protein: CASSRGLSSYEQYF

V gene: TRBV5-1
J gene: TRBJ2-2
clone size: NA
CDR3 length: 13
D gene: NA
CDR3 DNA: TGCGCCAGCAGCGTAGGCGGCACCGGGGAGCTGTTTTTT
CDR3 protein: CASSVGGTGELFF

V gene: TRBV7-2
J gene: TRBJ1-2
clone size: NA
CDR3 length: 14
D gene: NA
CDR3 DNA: TGTGCCAGCAGCTTAGACAGTTTTAACTATGGCTACACCTTC
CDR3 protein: CASSLDSFNYGYTF

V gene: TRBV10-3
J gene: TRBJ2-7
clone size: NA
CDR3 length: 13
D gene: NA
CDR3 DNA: TGTGCCATCAGTGTGGAGCAGCCCGCCGAGCAGTACTTC
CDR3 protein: CAISVEQPAEQYF

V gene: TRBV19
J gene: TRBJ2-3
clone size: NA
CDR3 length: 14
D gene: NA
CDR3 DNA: TGTGCCAGTAGTATCATACAGGGATCAGATACGCAGTATTTT
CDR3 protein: CASSIIQGSDTQYF

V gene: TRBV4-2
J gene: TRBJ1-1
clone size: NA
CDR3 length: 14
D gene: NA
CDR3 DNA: TGTGCCAGCAGCCAAGGTCGGGGAAACACTGAAGCTTTCTTT
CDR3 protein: CASSQGRGNTEAFF

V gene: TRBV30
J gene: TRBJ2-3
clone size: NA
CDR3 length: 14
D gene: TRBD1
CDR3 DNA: TGTGCCTGGACTCGAAGACAGGGCTCAGATACGCAGTATTTT
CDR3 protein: CAWTRRQGSDTQYF

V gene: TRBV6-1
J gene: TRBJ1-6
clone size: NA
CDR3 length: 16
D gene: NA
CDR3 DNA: TGTGCCAGCAGTGAAGAAGTCGGGCAGGGAAATTCACCCCTCCACTTT
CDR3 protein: CASSEEVGQGNSPLHF